These 26 T cell receptor beta chains came from one sample sequenced in a study of blood T cells in healthy people across ages. A second roughly 6 to 11 cycle PCR used barcoded and J-beta primers. TCRdb reprocessed the 5' RACE reads with MiXCR, giving one entry per CDR3 protein. The table lists fewer than 1,000,000 distinct CDR3 sequences, about half of them singletons. The sequenced sample was blood. These receptors were obtained from a man at least 80 years old in good health.

The chain is built from TRBV28 and TRBJ2-3; 9 nucleotides agree with TRBD2. Germline CDR1 is MDHEN and CDR2 is SYDVKM. The CDR3 has 15 residues. Losses at the gene ends were 8 bases for V and 5 bases for J; bases not matched to a gene: 11. DNA of the CDR3: TGTGCCAGCGGTTCTATAGCGGGAGACCTAGATACGCAGTATTTT. It translates to CASGSIAGDLDTQYF.

Comment on this clonotype: A much larger clone differs by one base, so this may be a read error. The J gene is TRBJ2-1, the V gene TRBV6-4; D ambiguous. Germline V gene lookup returns CDR1 MRHNA and CDR2 SNTAGT. This CDR3 has 12 amino acids. As DNA, the CDR3 is TGTTCCAGCAGTGACTCTGGTAATGAGCAGTTCTTC. Translation gives CSSSDSGNEQFF.

The V gene is TRBV27, the J gene TRBJ2-7; D perhaps matches TRBD1 (7 bases). With 5 bases removed from V and 3 bases from J, the gap between germline ends came to 14 bases. Germline loops: CDR1 MNHEY, CDR2 SMNVEV (reference sequence). The CDR3 has 14 amino acids. The CDR3 DNA reads as TGTGCCAGCAGTCACGCAGGGGGAGGCTACGAGCAGTACTTC. It specifies CASSHAGGGYEQYF.

This clonotype was counted a few times. This chain connects TRBV12-3 or TRBV12-4 to TRBJ2-1; D is undetermined. V was pared by 7 bases and J by 8 bases, with 15 bases between. The CDR3 covers 13 residues. The CDR3 sequence is CASTSPAGYEQFF. The CDR3 DNA sequence: TGTGCCAGCACCTCCCCTGCAGGTTATGAGCAGTTCTTC.

In this sample, this clonotype turned up once. The chain recombines TRBV2 with TRBJ2-5; no clear D. Gene TRBJ2-7 matches the end of the DNA better, so the J call may be wrong. CDR1 and CDR2 (germline): SNHLY, FYNNEI. The CDR3 consists of 15 residues. CDR3 residues: CASSVVDVRTYEQYF. CDR3 nucleotide sequence: TGTGCCAGCAGTGTGGTTGACGTGCGGACCTACGAGCAGTACTTC.

The chain uses TRBV18 and TRBJ2-5; maybe TRBD2 (5 bases). There are 16 residues in the CDR3. Germline assignment: CDR1 KGHSH and CDR2 LQKENI. Trimming shortened V by 3 bases and J by 5 bases, and 19 bases separated the two germline ends. In nucleotides, the CDR3 is TGTGCCAGCTCACCGGGCCAGCGGTCTTCCCGGGAGACCCAGTACTTC. Protein: CASSPGQRSSRETQYF.

This clonotype was seen a few times. This chain connects TRBV20-1 to TRBJ2-1, with D maybe TRBD2 (5 bases). Trimming stripped 4 bases from V and 5 bases from J, with 12 bases between. The CDR3 has 13 amino acids. Germline assignment: CDR1 DFQATT and CDR2 SNEGSKA (reference sequence). The CDR3 sequence is CSAKRTPNNEQFF. The CDR3, as DNA: TGCAGTGCTAAACGGACTCCTAACAATGAGCAGTTCTTC.

This clonotype was detected a few times. The V gene is TRBV4-3, the J gene TRBJ1-2; 8 bases map to TRBD1. The ends lost 2 bases at V and 4 bases at J; junction bases unmatched: 6. Germline-derived CDR1 and CDR2 are LGHNA and YSLEER. CDR3 length equals 15 residues. The chain's CDR3 is CASSQLTGVPYGYTF. CDR3 in DNA: TGCGCCAGCAGCCAACTGACAGGGGTCCCCTATGGCTACACCTTC.

The rearrangement links TRBV27 to TRBJ1-1, with D possibly being TRBD1 (5 bases). V gave up 2 bases and J gave up 0 bases, with 10 bases separating them. Germline V gene data show CDR1 as MNHEY and CDR2 as SMNVEV (reference sequence). The CDR3 is made up of 15 amino acids. The CDR3 protein is CASSLGGAVNTEAFF. DNA of the CDR3: TGTGCCAGCAGTTTAGGTGGGGCAGTGAACACTGAAGCTTTCTTT.

This clonotype came up a few times. The gene calls are TRBV5-1 and TRBJ2-7; D may be TRBD2 (5 bases). CDR1 is SGHRS, CDR2 YFSETQ, per germline. The CDR3 extends over 14 amino acids. V shed 9 bases and J shed 5 bases, with 21 bases lying between them. CDR3 loop: CATSPGGQMDEQYF. The CDR3 bases are TGCGCCACGTCCCCGGGCGGGCAAATGGACGAGCAGTACTTC.

This clonotype was counted a few times. This chain uses TRBV7-2 with TRBJ2-1, with no clear D. Germline loops: CDR1 SGHTA, CDR2 FQGNSA. V shed 5 bases and J shed 5 bases, with 16 bases lying between them. This CDR3 is built from 15 residues. This CDR3 reads CASSPRGGPNNEQFF. In nucleotides, the CDR3 is TGTGCCAGCAGCCCCCGAGGTGGCCCCAACAATGAGCAGTTCTTC.

For this clonotype: A much bigger clone sits one base away, suggesting this may be a read error. The chain has TRBV12-3 or TRBV12-4 and TRBJ2-1, with D maybe TRBD2 (6 bases). This CDR3 spans 15 amino acids. Between the trimmed V and J ends, which lost 6 bases and 2 bases, there was a span of 14 bases. For the CDR3, the DNA is TGTGCCAGCAGCAGACTAGTGGGGGCCTACAATGAGCAGTTCTTC. This gives the protein CASSRLVGAYNEQFF.

This clonotype was observed a handful of times. The genes are TRBV6-2 or TRBV6-3 and TRBJ2-7, with no clear D. Trimming took off 2 bases at V and 0 bases at J, with 11 bases between the two ends. This CDR3 spans 15 amino acids. Per the germline V gene, CDR1 is MNHEY and CDR2 is SVGEGT. The CDR3 is CASSYGSFLSYEQYF. DNA for the CDR3: TGTGCCAGCAGTTACGGCAGTTTTCTCTCCTACGAGCAGTACTTC.

The J gene is TRBJ2-7, the V gene TRBV6-6; D not certain. Near its end, the DNA agrees better with TRBJ2-5, so the J call may be wrong. This CDR3 region has 16 residues. Germline V gene data show CDR1 as MNHNY and CDR2 as SVGAGI (reference sequence). This CDR3 is CASREPTPGRTETQYF. The CDR3 nucleotides read TGTGCCAGCAGAGAACCAACCCCCGGTAGGACAGAGACCCAGTACTTC.

The J gene is TRBJ1-5, the V gene TRBV28, with D possibly TRBD1 on 6 matching bases. V lost 5 bases, J lost 3 bases, and 14 bases lay in between. The CDR3 consists of 15 residues. CDR1 is MDHEN, CDR2 SYDVKM, per germline. The CDR3 protein is CASSQTGNLNQPQHF. CDR3 coding DNA: TGTGCCAGCAGTCAAACAGGGAACCTCAATCAGCCCCAGCATTTT.

The chain joins TRBV6-5 to TRBJ2-4; 7 positions match TRBD2. The assigned J gene may be wrong: the sequence end matches TRBJ2-7 better. This CDR3 is 16 amino acids long. CDR1 MNHEY and CDR2 SVGAGI come from the germline V gene. The CDR3 sequence is CASSYSSASGPYEQYF. DNA for the CDR3: TGTGCCAGCAGTTACTCGAGCGCTAGCGGACCCTACGAGCAGTACTTC.

DNA of the CDR3: TGCGCCAGCAGCTCCAGGGGCGTCCCCTACGAGCAGTACTTC. Amino acid sequence: CASSSRGVPYEQYF. This chain uses TRBV5-1 with TRBJ2-4; weak D call: TRBD1 (6 bases). The closer fit of TRBJ2-7 to the DNA end suggests the J call may be wrong. Germline loops: CDR1 SGHRS, CDR2 YFSETQ. The CDR3 is 14 amino acids.

V gene TRBV5-5 combines with J gene TRBJ2-5, with 8 positions matching TRBD1. The CDR3 is 15 residues long. The germline V gene encodes CDR1 SGHKS and CDR2 YYEKEE (reference sequence). Trimming cost V 4 bases and J 5 bases; bases outside gene matches: 10. CDR3 bases: TGTGCCAGCAGCCCTGGACAGGGTCAGAGGGAGACCCAGTACTTC. Protein product: CASSPGQGQRETQYF.

The CDR3: CASSLAGNSYQPQHF. CDR3 in DNA: TGTGCCAGCAGCTTGGCCGGGAACTCTTATCAGCCCCAGCATTTT. The genes are TRBV5-6 and TRBJ1-5; D gene ambiguous. Germline loops: CDR1 SGHDT, CDR2 YYEEEE. The CDR3 totals 15 residues. V dropped 0 bases and J dropped 5 bases, with 12 bases sitting between them.

The J gene is TRBJ2-7, the V gene TRBV12-3 or TRBV12-4; weak D call: TRBD1 (5 bases). This CDR3 has 13 residues. V was pared by 8 bases and J by 6 bases, with 17 bases between. CDR3 sequence reads: CASGVRQPGEQYF. Here the CDR3 DNA reads TGTGCCAGCGGGGTTCGACAGCCCGGCGAGCAGTACTTC.

The chain is built from TRBV20-1 and TRBJ2-5, with 11 positions matching TRBD2. The CDR3 loop spans 14 amino acids. V trimming: 6 bases; J trimming: 5 bases; junction bases outside the gene matches: 8. Germline values: CDR1 DFQATT, CDR2 SNEGSKA (reference sequence). CDR3 DNA sequence: TGCAGTGCGGCAGTTAGCGGGAGGGCCGAGACCCAGTACTTC. Its translation: CSAAVSGRAETQYF.

This clonotype was detected ten times or more. The chain employs TRBV6-5 and TRBJ1-1; no clear D gene. The germline CDR1 and CDR2 sequences are MNHEY and SVGAGI. V lost 6 bases and J lost 0, with 5 bases in between. CDR3 size: 12 residues. The CDR3 spells CASSRLNTEAFF. The CDR3 coding sequence is TGTGCCAGCAGCAGGTTGAACACTGAAGCTTTCTTT.

J is TRBJ1-4 and V is TRBV18; maybe TRBD1 (5 bases). Trimming left V 2 bases short and J 4 bases short, with 11 bases between. The CDR3 sequence is 15 residues long. Germline lookup yields CDR1 KGHSH and CDR2 LQKENI. CDR3 protein: CASSPGLGGNEKLFF. DNA for the CDR3: TGTGCCAGCTCACCAGGCCTTGGGGGTAATGAAAAACTGTTTTTT.

This chain links TRBV2 with TRBJ1-1, with D possibly matching TRBD1 (5 bases). This CDR3 contains 13 residues. The germline V gene encodes CDR1 SNHLY and CDR2 FYNNEI. V lost 7 bases and J 3 bases, leaving 12 bases between the germline ends. CDR3 in amino acids: CASNSNRYTEAFF. The CDR3 DNA sequence: TGTGCCAGCAATTCGAACAGGTACACTGAAGCTTTCTTT.

Only a few counts were recorded for this clonotype. The V gene is TRBV28, the J gene TRBJ2-7; D gene ambiguous. This CDR3 is 13 amino acids long. Trimming took 7 bases from V and 0 from J, leaving 10 bases between them. Germline V gene data show CDR1 as MDHEN and CDR2 as SYDVKM. The CDR3 DNA reads TGTGCCAGCACCCCGGTGCCCTCCTACGAGCAGTACTTC. Its translation is CASTPVPSYEQYF.

The chain recombines TRBV28 with TRBJ2-1; 11 bases line up with TRBD2. The length of the CDR3 is 14 residues. V lost 7 bases, J lost 10 bases, and 9 bases stayed unmatched. The V gene's germline CDR1 is MDHEN and CDR2 SYDVKM. The CDR3 DNA is TGTGCCAGCAACCCAACTAGCGGGAGATGCGAGCAGTTCTTC. Translating gives CASNPTSGRCEQFF.